The T cell receptor beta chain under discussion was sequenced for a study of T cells in narcolepsy. Study overall: Healthy controls were enrolled alongside patients with narcolepsy type 1 or type 2.

The CDR3 totals 16 residues. In germline, CDR1 is LGHNT, CDR2 FRNRAP. Trimming cost V 6 bases and J 4 bases; bases outside gene matches: 14. Measured with immunoSEQ multiplex PCR; TCRdb has only the in-frame clones, and not every one. In the table there are about 35,000 clones, roughly 80% of which are singletons. This clonotype was sampled from a human donor in good health. This rearrangement joins TRBV12-5 to TRBJ1-2, with 7 nucleotides matching TRBD1. Sequencing was done on a sample of memory (CD45RA-) CD4+ T cells from blood. The CDR3 region has the DNA TGTGCTAGTGGCCCCCCCTTCAGGGACAGCCTCTATGGCTACACCTTC. Protein: CASGPPFRDSLYGYTF.